This T cell receptor beta chain emerged from a study of cytomegalovirus exposure and HLA in healthy donors. Across the study: The Caucasian-associated ancestry cluster contained 65% to 85% of the approximately 400 genotyped donors.

Trimming cost V 0 bases and J 3 bases; bases outside gene matches: 6. The CDR3 loop spans 16 amino acids. The germline gives CDR1 SGDLS, CDR2 YYNGEE. 13 Jbeta primers and 60 Vbeta primers were used for the PCR. The repertoire was sequenced with immunoSEQ multiplex PCR; TCRdb's copy has only in-frame clones and lacks some. Listed are 130,000 or so clones; more than 1.5% falls within the top ten. This sequence joins TRBV9 and TRBJ2-7; 10 bases are a match to TRBD1. The clonotype was recovered from a man aged 18 to 29 in good health and CMV-seronegative. The sample comprised PBMCs. CDR3 bases: TGTGCCAGCAGCGTAGGAGGGACAGGGGTGTACTACGAGCAGTACTTC. Its translation: CASSVGGTGVYYEQYF.